The sequence of this T cell receptor (beta chain) was determined in a study of T cells in Graves' hyperthyroidism and ophthalmopathy (dated by TCRdb to the late 2010s). Notes on the research overall: Peripheral blood was collected at initial diagnosis, before any treatment. TCR V-J signatures able to tell the groups apart were searched for in a discovery cohort of 90 to 100 patients, of whom roughly 42 had Graves' ophthalmopathy and about 55 had stable Graves' hyperthyroidism. Prospective prediction of ophthalmopathy was tested in an independent validation cohort of approximately 19 hyperthyroidism patients and 15 to 17 patients who later progressed to ophthalmopathy. The 75 to 100 discovery patients were divided at random into training and test sets in a 7:3 ratio. In addition, the study compared T-cell repertoires in thyroid tissue and in blood from roughly six Graves' hyperthyroidism patients. After blood sampling, hyperthyroidism patients were treated with methimazole at a starting dose of 30 mg daily, and ophthalmopathy patients were treated with high-dose intravenous methylprednisolone. The paper reports TCR Vbeta CDR3 sequencing of about 140 peripheral blood samples: some 44 ophthalmopathy, fewer than 80 hyperthyroidism and around 17 progressor patients.

The germline V gene sets CDR1 to MGHDK and CDR2 to SYGVNS. The CDR3, from cysteine to phenylalanine, totals 15 residues. The only DNA kept is the CDR3, 45 bases in frame from the first base. Between the V and J ends, shortened by 8 bases and 0 bases respectively, the junction contains 14 bases. With respect to this clonotype: Its antigen is not yet known. One base away there is no much larger clone; base qualities are not given.

Results and caveats for the whole study, not just this receptor: Sample size was not statistically predetermined, and investigators were not blinded to group allocation. In validation, the model predicted progression to ophthalmopathy a median of roughly 6.1 months before onset, with about 71% sensitivity and 72.22% specificity. In cross-validation, a model built on a 13 V-J signature told ophthalmopathy apart from stable hyperthyroidism with roughly 87% sensitivity and around 84% specificity, and in testing the same model reached 80%/75%. Most expanded thyroid clonotypes (frequency above 0.001) were also detected in blood, a finding suggesting that blood repertoires may reflect thyroid immune responses.

Amplification of TCR beta CDR3 regions was carried out from RNA transcripts. For the first round of RT-PCR on the TCR CDR3, the HTBI primer set was used together with the Qiagen OneStep RT-PCR kit. Libraries were constructed in a second round of multiplex PCR, after which size selection and purification were performed. The libraries were sequenced on an Illumina HiSeq2000 using paired-end 100 bp reads. As for how the authors treated the data: Raw data were processed with SOAPnuke, discarding reads with adapters, uncalled bases, mean Phred below 15, or no exact constant-primer or identifier match. COPE v1.2.5 was used to merge the high-quality paired reads, and each unique nucleotide sequence was defined as a clonotype. MiTCR v1.1 was used to align clonotypes to the IMGT TRBV, TRBD and TRBJ reference segments. The analysis was restricted to V-J combinations with a frequency above 0.0001, which together covered 99% to 99.2% of the repertoires. A TCS score was defined as the ratio of F50 (clonal expansion) to E x V (chaos), with BLOSUM62-based TCRdist applied between CDR3 peptides within each V-J. Welch's t-statistics and random forest reduced fewer than 600 V-J features to 10 to 15, which were used in a naive Bayes classifier (R e1071). The public sequencing data were trimmed at Q25 with fastp and processed into clonotypes with MiXCR by TCRdb, which kept only in-frame beta chains. Rows with one shared CDR3 protein collapse into an entry with the most common genes and DNA. TCRdb's processing, not the study's, gives the V and J calls here. The sample data list approximately 330,000 distinct CDR3 sequences, and approximately 15% of these were observed just once. The top ten clonotypes cover 34% of the sample.

In the ophthalmopathy patients, disease was moderately to severely active, with a Clinical Activity Score of 3 or more, a NOSPECS grade of 4 or more, and a duration of less than 3 months. Any patient with an uncontrolled infection, another autoimmune disease, pregnancy or lactation was excluded. Diagnoses were based on clinical symptoms, serum thyroxine and TRAb, thyroid ultrasound and orbital computed tomography. Ficoll-Paque density gradient centrifugation was used to isolate PBMCs from about 10 ml of fresh peripheral blood. Total RNA was extracted with Trizol reagent, and quality was checked on an Agilent 2100 Bioanalyzer.

The chain is encoded by TRBV25-1 joined to TRBJ1-3; the D gene is possibly TRBD1, with 5 bases matching. This receptor was obtained from a woman aged 40-49 years with Graves' ophthalmopathy. The specimen was blood. The DNA reads as follows: TGTGCCAGCTCTGAAGGGACCCGCTCTGGAAACACCATATATTTT. Translated, this is CASSEGTRSGNTIYF. Beyond the CDR3, the reference TRBV25-1 and TRBJ1-3 genes provide the residues; the full variable domain reads: EADIYQTPRYLVIGTGKKITLECSQTMGHDKMYWYQQDPGMELHLIHYSYGVNSTEKGDLSSESTVSRIRTEHFPLTLESARPSHTSQYLCASSEGTRSGNTIYFGEGSWLTVV.